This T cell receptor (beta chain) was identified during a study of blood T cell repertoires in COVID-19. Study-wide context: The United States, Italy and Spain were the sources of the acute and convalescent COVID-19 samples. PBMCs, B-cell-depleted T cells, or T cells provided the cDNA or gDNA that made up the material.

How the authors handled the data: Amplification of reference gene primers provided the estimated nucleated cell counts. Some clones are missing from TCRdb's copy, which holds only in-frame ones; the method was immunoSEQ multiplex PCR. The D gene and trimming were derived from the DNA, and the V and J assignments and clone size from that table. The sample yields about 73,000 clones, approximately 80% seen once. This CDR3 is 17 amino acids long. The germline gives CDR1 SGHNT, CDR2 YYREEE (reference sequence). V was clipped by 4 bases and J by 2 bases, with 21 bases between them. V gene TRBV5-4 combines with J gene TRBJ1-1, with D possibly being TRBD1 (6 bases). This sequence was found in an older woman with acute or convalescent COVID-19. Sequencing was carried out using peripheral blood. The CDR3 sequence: CASSPAAGTWTNTEAFF. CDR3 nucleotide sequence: TGTGCCAGCAGCCCCGCCGCCGGGACATGGACAAACACTGAAGCTTTCTTT.